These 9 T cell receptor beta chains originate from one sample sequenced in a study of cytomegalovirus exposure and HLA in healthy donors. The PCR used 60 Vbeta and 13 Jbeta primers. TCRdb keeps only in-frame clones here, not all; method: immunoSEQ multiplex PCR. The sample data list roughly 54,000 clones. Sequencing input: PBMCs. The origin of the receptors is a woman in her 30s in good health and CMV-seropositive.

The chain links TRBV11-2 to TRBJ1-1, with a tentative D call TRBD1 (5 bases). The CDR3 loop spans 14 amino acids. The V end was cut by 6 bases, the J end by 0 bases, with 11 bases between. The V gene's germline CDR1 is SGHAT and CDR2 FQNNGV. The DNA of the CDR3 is TGTGCCAGCAGGCCCGGACACCTGAACACTGAAGCTTTCTTT. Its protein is CASRPGHLNTEAFF.

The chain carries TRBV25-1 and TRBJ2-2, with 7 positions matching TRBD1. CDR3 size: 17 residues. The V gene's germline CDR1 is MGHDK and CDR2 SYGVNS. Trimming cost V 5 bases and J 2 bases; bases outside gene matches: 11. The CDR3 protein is CASSTTSGTENTGELFF. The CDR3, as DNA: TGTGCCAGCAGTACTACCTCCGGGACAGAAAACACCGGGGAGCTGTTTTTT.

The CDR3: CAISEKTRRSGANVLTF. Here the CDR3 DNA reads TGTGCCATCAGTGAGAAAACGAGGCGCTCTGGGGCCAACGTCCTGACTTTC. The chain links TRBV10-3 to TRBJ2-6; D gene unclear. The ends were cut back, 2 bases at V and 0 bases at J, with 11 bases in the middle. Looked up from germline, CDR1 is ENHRY and CDR2 is SYGVKD. CDR3 length: 17 amino acids.

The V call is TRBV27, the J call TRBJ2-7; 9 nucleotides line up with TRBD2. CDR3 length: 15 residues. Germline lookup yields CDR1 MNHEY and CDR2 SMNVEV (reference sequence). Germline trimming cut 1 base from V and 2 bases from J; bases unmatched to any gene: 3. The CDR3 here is CASSLYGGRAYEQYF. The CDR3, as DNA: TGTGCCAGCAGTTTATACGGCGGGAGGGCCTACGAGCAGTACTTC.

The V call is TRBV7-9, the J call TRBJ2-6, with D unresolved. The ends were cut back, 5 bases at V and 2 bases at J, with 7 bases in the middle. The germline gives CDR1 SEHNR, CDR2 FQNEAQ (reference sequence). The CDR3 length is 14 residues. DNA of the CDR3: TGTGCCAGCAGCGAGGCGACTGGGGCCAACGTCCTGACTTTC. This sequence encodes CASSEATGANVLTF.

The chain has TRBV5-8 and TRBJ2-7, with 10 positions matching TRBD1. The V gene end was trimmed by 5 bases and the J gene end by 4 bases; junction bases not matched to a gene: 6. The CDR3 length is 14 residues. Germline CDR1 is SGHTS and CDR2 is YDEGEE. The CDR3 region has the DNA TGTGCCAGCAGACAGACAGGGGGCGCTTACGAGCAGTACTTC. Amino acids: CASRQTGGAYEQYF.

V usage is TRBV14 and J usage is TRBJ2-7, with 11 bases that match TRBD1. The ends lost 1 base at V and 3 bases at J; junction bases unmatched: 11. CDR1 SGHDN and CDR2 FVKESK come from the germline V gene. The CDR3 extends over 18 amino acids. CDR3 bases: TGTGCCAGCAGCCAAGGAAGGCCCGGACAGGGGGCCGTCTACGAGCAGTACTTC. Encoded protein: CASSQGRPGQGAVYEQYF. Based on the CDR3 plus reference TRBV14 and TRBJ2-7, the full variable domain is EAGVTQFPSHSVIEKGQTVTLRCDPISGHDNLYWYRRVMGKEIKFLLHFVKESKQDESGMPNNRFLAERTGGTYSTLKVQPAELEDSGVYFCASSQGRPGQGAVYEQYFGPGTRLTVT.

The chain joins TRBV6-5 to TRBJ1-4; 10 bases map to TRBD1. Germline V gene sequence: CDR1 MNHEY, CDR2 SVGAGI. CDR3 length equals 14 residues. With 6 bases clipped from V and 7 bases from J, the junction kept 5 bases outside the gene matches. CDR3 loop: CASSRDRGPEKLFF. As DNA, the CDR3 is TGTGCCAGCAGCCGCGACAGGGGGCCTGAAAAACTGTTTTTT.

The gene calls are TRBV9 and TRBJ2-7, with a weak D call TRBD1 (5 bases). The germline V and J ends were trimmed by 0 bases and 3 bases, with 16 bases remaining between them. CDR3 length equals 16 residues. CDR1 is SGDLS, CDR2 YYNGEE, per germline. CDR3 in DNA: TGTGCCAGCAGCGTAGCTTCAGGGCTAGGGAACTACGAGCAGTACTTC. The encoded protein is CASSVASGLGNYEQYF.